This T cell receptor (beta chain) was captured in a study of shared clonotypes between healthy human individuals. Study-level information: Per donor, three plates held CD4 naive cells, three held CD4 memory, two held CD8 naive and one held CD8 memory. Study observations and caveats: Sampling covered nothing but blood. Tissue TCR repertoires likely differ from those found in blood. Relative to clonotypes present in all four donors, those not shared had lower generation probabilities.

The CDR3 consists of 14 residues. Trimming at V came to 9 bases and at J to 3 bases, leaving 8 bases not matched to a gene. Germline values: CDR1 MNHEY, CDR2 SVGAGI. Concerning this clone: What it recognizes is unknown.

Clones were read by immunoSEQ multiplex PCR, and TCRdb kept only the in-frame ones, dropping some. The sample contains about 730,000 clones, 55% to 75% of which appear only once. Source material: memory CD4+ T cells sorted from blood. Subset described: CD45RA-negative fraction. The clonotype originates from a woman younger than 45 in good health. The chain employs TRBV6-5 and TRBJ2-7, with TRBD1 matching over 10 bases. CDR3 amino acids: CASKAGQGFYEQYF. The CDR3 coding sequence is TGTGCCAGTAAAGCGGGACAGGGGTTCTACGAGCAGTACTTC.